This TCR beta chain comes out of a study of T cell responses to AZD1222 COVID-19 vaccine. Looked up from germline, CDR1 is SGDLS and CDR2 is YYNGEE. V lost 0 bases to trimming and J lost 0 bases, with 12 bases between them. The CDR3 is made up of 16 amino acids. Method: immunoSEQ multiplex PCR; TCRdb's copy keeps in-frame clones and lacks some. The data show 90,000 to 120,000 clones, about 90% seen once. The receptor comes from an adult in good health. The sample here was peripheral blood, taken on day 0 of AZD1222 vaccination. The V gene is TRBV9, the J gene TRBJ1-1; D is possibly TRBD1 (5 bases). CDR3 in amino acids: CASSVERAGVNTEAFF. CDR3 nucleotides: TGTGCCAGCAGCGTAGAAAGAGCGGGGGTGAACACTGAAGCTTTCTTT.